These 20 T cell receptor beta chains were sequenced from one sample in a study of cytomegalovirus exposure and HLA in healthy donors. Assay: immunoSEQ multiplex PCR; the TCRdb copy retains only in-frame clones and omits some. The data show about 150,000 clones, with around 84% seen just once and 2% to 2.5% held by the top ten. Source material: PBMCs. The receptor source for this set is a human donor in good health.

The chain joins TRBV6-1 to TRBJ2-1, with 10 bases that match TRBD2. With 2 bases clipped from V and 4 bases from J, the junction kept 2 bases outside the gene matches. Per germline, CDR1 MNHNS and CDR2 SASEGT. CDR3 length: 15 residues. In DNA, the CDR3 is TGTGCCAGCAGTGAATTTAGCGGGAGGTACAATGAGCAGTTCTTC. Amino acid sequence: CASSEFSGRYNEQFF.

The chain combines TRBV4-3 with TRBJ1-1; 7 bases agree with TRBD1. Trimming at V came to 4 bases and at J to 0 bases, leaving 5 bases not matched to a gene. CDR3 size: 15 residues. Germline V gene sequence: CDR1 LGHNA, CDR2 YSLEER. CDR3 coding DNA: TGCGCCAGCAGCCTCGCAGGGGGACTGAACACTGAAGCTTTCTTT. It translates to CASSLAGGLNTEAFF.

The chain employs TRBV5-6 and TRBJ2-6, with D possibly matching TRBD2 (5 bases). The V and J ends lost 0 bases and 0 bases respectively, with 7 bases between them. This CDR3 is built from 16 residues. Germline CDR1 is SGHDT and CDR2 is YYEEEE. The CDR3 is CASSLDGISGANVLTF. CDR3 nucleotides: TGTGCCAGCAGCTTGGACGGGATCTCTGGGGCCAACGTCCTGACTTTC.

The chain joins TRBV18 to TRBJ1-2, with D possibly TRBD1 on 5 matching bases. The germline CDR1 and CDR2 sequences are KGHSH and LQKENI. The germline V and J ends were trimmed by 4 bases and 2 bases, with 17 bases remaining between them. The CDR3 totals 16 residues. The DNA of the CDR3 is TGTGCCAGCTCACAGGCGTTGGACGCAGGGAACTATGGCTACACCTTC. Translated, it gives CASSQALDAGNYGYTF.

This clone occurred a few times. The genes are TRBV4-1 and TRBJ1-5; D possibly corresponds to TRBD1 (6 bases). CDR1 and CDR2 from the germline V gene are MGHRA and YSYEKL. Trimming removed 3 bases at V and 0 bases at J, with 12 bases between. The CDR3 totals 16 residues. Here the CDR3 reads CASSHDIRGSNQPQHF. In DNA form, the CDR3 reads TGCGCCAGCAGCCATGACATCAGGGGTAGCAATCAGCCCCAGCATTTT.

The chain uses TRBV15 and TRBJ2-1, with D possibly TRBD2 on 5 matching bases. This CDR3 is 15 amino acids long. Trimming took 0 bases from V and 2 from J, leaving 8 bases between them. Germline loops: CDR1 LNHNV, CDR2 YYDKDF (reference sequence). CDR3 residues: CATSRERAAYNEQFF. The CDR3 nucleotides read TGTGCCACCAGCAGAGAGAGGGCGGCCTACAATGAGCAGTTCTTC.

CDR3 sequence: CAISEMKGQSYGYTF. The CDR3 DNA reads as TGTGCCATCAGTGAGATGAAAGGACAAAGCTATGGCTACACCTTC. The chain combines TRBV10-3 with TRBJ1-2, with D tentatively TRBD1 (5 bases). CDR1 is ENHRY, CDR2 SYGVKD, per germline. V was trimmed by 2 bases and J by 4 bases, leaving 14 bases between them. This CDR3 comprises 15 residues.

This chain joins TRBV18 and TRBJ2-7; 10 nucleotides line up with TRBD1. Germline V gives CDR1 KGHSH, CDR2 LQKENI. V lost 5 bases to trimming and J lost 2 bases; unmatched junction nucleotides: 3. There are 14 residues in the CDR3. This CDR3 reads CASSGTGVAYEQYF. CDR3 sequence (DNA): TGTGCCAGCTCAGGGACAGGGGTGGCCTACGAGCAGTACTTC.

The rearrangement links TRBV5-6 to TRBJ2-2, with D maybe TRBD2 (6 bases). CDR1 SGHDT and CDR2 YYEEEE come from the germline V gene. CDR3 length: 15 residues. V lost 6 bases to trimming and J lost 3 bases, with 15 bases between them. Here the CDR3 reads CASNSWDFYTGELFF. CDR3 nucleotides: TGTGCCAGCAACTCTTGGGACTTCTACACCGGGGAGCTGTTTTTT.

DNA of the CDR3: TGTGCCAGCAGACAGGGGAAGGGTTACGAGCAGTACTTC. Translated, it gives CASRQGKGYEQYF. The chain links TRBV6-1 to TRBJ2-7; 7 bases are shared with TRBD1. Per the germline V gene, CDR1 is MNHNS and CDR2 is SASEGT. The CDR3 is 13 residues long. Unmatched junction bases numbered 6, after V lost 6 bases and J lost 4 bases.

The genes are TRBV6-1 and TRBJ2-7; D is uncertain. The length of the CDR3 is 11 residues. Trimming left V 5 bases short and J 4 bases short, with 6 bases between. Looked up from germline, CDR1 is MNHNS and CDR2 is SASEGT. The DNA for the CDR3 is TGTGCCAGCAGTTTTTTATACGAGCAGTACTTC. Translating it yields CASSFLYEQYF.

The rearrangement links TRBV27 to TRBJ2-2; the D gene is possibly TRBD2 (5 bases). Germline lookup yields CDR1 MNHEY and CDR2 SMNVEV (reference sequence). The V end was cut by 5 bases, the J end by 6 bases, with 7 bases between. The CDR3 runs to 12 residues. The CDR3 DNA follows: TGTGCCAGCAGTACGAGGGCCGGGGAGCTGTTTTTT. Translating gives CASSTRAGELFF.

The chain links TRBV5-5 to TRBJ2-7, with TRBD1 as a possible D gene (6 bases). Germline lookup yields CDR1 SGHKS and CDR2 YYEKEE (reference sequence). Trimming took off 5 bases at V and 2 bases at J, with 14 bases between the two ends. The CDR3 extends over 14 amino acids. The DNA of the CDR3 is TGTGCCAGCAGTCTGGACAGTTTTACCTACGAGCAGTACTTC. Amino acid sequence: CASSLDSFTYEQYF.

This chain connects TRBV25-1 to TRBJ2-7, with TRBD2 as a possible D gene (5 bases). This CDR3 contains 15 residues. The germline V gene encodes CDR1 MGHDK and CDR2 SYGVNS. The ends were cut back, 5 bases at V and 4 bases at J, with 18 bases in the middle. The CDR3 coding sequence is TGTGCCAGCAGTTCCTTCGGGAACATTGGATACGAGCAGTACTTC. Its protein is CASSSFGNIGYEQYF.

This clone was observed once. The V gene is TRBV5-1, the J gene TRBJ2-5; the match to TRBD1 covers 8 bases. This CDR3 is built from 15 residues. V shed 4 bases and J 1 base; nucleotides not matched to a gene: 6. Germline V lookup: CDR1 SGHRS, CDR2 YFSETQ. CDR3 coding DNA: TGCGCCAGCAGCCCGAGGACAGGGATCCAAGAGACCCAGTACTTC. Amino acids: CASSPRTGIQETQYF.

The rearrangement uses TRBV10-1 and TRBJ2-7; 10 positions agree with TRBD2. Germline CDR1 is WNHNN and CDR2 is SYGVQD (reference sequence). With 9 bases clipped from V and 5 bases from J, the junction kept 10 bases outside the gene matches. This CDR3 has 14 amino acids. CDR3 bases: TGCGCCAGTTCAGCGGGAGGGCCTAGTAACGAGCAGTACTTC. Translated, it gives CASSAGGPSNEQYF.

The chain carries TRBV27 and TRBJ2-7, with TRBD1 identical over 11 bases. The CDR3 sequence is 17 residues long. V shed 2 bases, J shed 6 bases, and the junction held 12 bases outside the gene matches. Germline CDR1 and CDR2: MNHEY and SMNVEV (reference sequence). CDR3 DNA sequence: TGTGCCAGCAGTTTAAAGCCCGGGACAGGGGGTGTTTTCGAGCAGTACTTC. Translated, it gives CASSLKPGTGGVFEQYF.

The rearrangement uses TRBV28 and TRBJ1-2, with 7 bases lining up with TRBD1. Germline CDR1 and CDR2: MDHEN and SYDVKM. The CDR3 sequence is 14 residues long. J lost 3 bases, V lost 6 bases, and 7 bases had no gene match. The CDR3 bases are TGTGCCAGCAGCCCAGGGGGGACAGACTATGGCTACACCTTC. Encoded protein: CASSPGGTDYGYTF.

The chain combines TRBV6-1 with TRBJ1-4; 10 positions match TRBD1. CDR3 length: 14 amino acids. The V gene end was trimmed by 8 bases and the J gene end by 3 bases; junction bases not matched to a gene: 3. In germline, CDR1 is MNHNS, CDR2 SASEGT. The CDR3 is CASWGQGSNEKLFF. Here the CDR3 DNA reads TGTGCCAGCTGGGGACAGGGGTCTAATGAAAAACTGTTTTTT.

The chain links TRBV6-5 to TRBJ2-7; 7 bases match TRBD1. CDR3 length: 14 amino acids. Germline V lookup: CDR1 MNHEY, CDR2 SVGAGI. The V gene end was trimmed by 6 bases and the J gene end by 2 bases; junction bases not matched to a gene: 7. The CDR3 reads CASRRQTGAYEQYF. CDR3 in DNA: TGTGCCAGCAGAAGACAAACAGGGGCCTACGAGCAGTACTTC.